Listed below are T cell receptor beta chains from one sample, sequenced in a study of cytomegalovirus exposure and HLA in healthy donors. Assay used: immunoSEQ multiplex PCR; TCRdb lists only in-frame clones, some missing. The data contain 110,000 to 150,000 clones, more than 60% of them singletons. The specimen was PBMCs. Receptor source: a man aged 35-49 years in good health and CMV-seronegative. The conserved cysteine and the conserved F or W are not part of the CDR3 here. A D gene is named only where the DNA matches it firmly.

j_gene | d_gene | v_gene | CDR3aa
TRBJ2-2 | . | TRBV4-1 | ASSQVDRMITGELF
TRBJ1-4 | . | TRBV6-5 | ASSYGQGRELF
TRBJ1-5 | . | TRBV19 | ASRTAFGQPQH
TRBJ2-1 | TRBD1 | TRBV29-1 | SGDRVQYNEQF
TRBJ2-3 | TRBD2 | TRBV9 | ASSSRSGGGKGDTQY
TRBJ2-3 | TRBD1 | TRBV6-4 | ASSDSPQGASDTQY
TRBJ1-4 | TRBD1 | TRBV9 | ASSAAGQGREKLF
TRBJ1-2 | . | TRBV27 | ASSTAFRRGNYGYT
TRBJ2-1 | TRBD2 | TRBV28 | ASRPAGGRNEQF
TRBJ2-1 | TRBD1 | TRBV10-1 | ASSPTGQGNNEQF
TRBJ2-2 | . | TRBV7-2 | ASSTTFTGELF